The clone carrying this T cell receptor beta chain was found a few times. TCRdb passed the 5' RACE reads through MiXCR, listing each CDR3 protein once. The sample lists some 98,000 distinct CDR3 sequences; about 15% were seen once. The sample belongs to a study of early T cells in non-severe SARS-CoV-2 infection. This CDR3 comprises 13 residues. Germline CDR1 is LNHDA and CDR2 is SQIVND (reference sequence). The V gene lost 7 bases and the J gene lost 9 bases, with 13 bases spanning the gap. Sequenced material: whole blood. The TCR was taken from an adult who was a healthcare worker with PCR-confirmed SARS-CoV-2 infection or an uninfected control (not recorded which). The V and J genes are TRBV19 and TRBJ1-6; D unresolved. CDR3 protein: CASKDGERSPLHF. The DNA for the CDR3 is TGTGCCAGTAAGGATGGGGAACGTTCACCCCTCCACTTT.